The 25 T cell receptor beta chains below come from one sample, sequenced in a study of shared clonotypes between healthy human individuals (TCRdb year 2020). Receptors were amplified or captured by the immunoSEQ multiplex PCR assay. This is the immuneACCESS table as TCRdb keeps it, with only in-frame sequences that have V and J called. A part of the clones is gone; compared with another copy, unresolved V genes explain less than half, and the rest is unexplained. For this sample the table gives roughly 2.5 million clones, of which about 92% were detected only once. The ten most abundant clones make up about 0.13% of the sample. Sequencing input: naive CD4+ T cells sorted from blood. The label giving this sample's cell subset or site can be read as: CD45RA+ positively selected. The receptors were sampled from a man younger than 30 in good health.

The chain couples TRBV5-1 to TRBJ2-4; perhaps TRBD2 as D (7 bases). V lost 3 bases to trimming and J lost 8 bases, with 12 bases between them. This CDR3 is built from 13 residues. Germline V gene sequence: CDR1 SGHRS, CDR2 YFSETQ. CDR3 coding DNA: TGCGCCAGCAGCTCGGGGGGCACGGACATTCAGTACTTC. As protein: CASSSGGTDIQYF.

This sequence joins TRBV10-3 and TRBJ2-3; tentatively, D is TRBD1 (6 bases). The germline V and J ends were trimmed by 10 bases and 0 bases, with 11 bases remaining between them. The germline CDR1 and CDR2 sequences are ENHRY and SYGVKD. The CDR3 runs to 13 residues. CDR3 in amino acids: CATVTGSTDTQYF. DNA of the CDR3: TGTGCCACCGTTACAGGGAGCACAGATACGCAGTATTTT.

In the case of this clone: Other DNA sequences within the sample encode an identical CDR3. The gene calls are TRBV5-1 and TRBJ2-7; 7 bases agree with TRBD2. V dropped 4 bases and J dropped 0; count of bases not matched to a gene: 4. CDR1 and CDR2 from the germline V gene are SGHRS and YFSETQ. The CDR3 is 14 amino acids. CDR3 DNA sequence: TGCGCCAGCAGCCCCCGCGGGAGCTCCTACGAGCAGTACTTC. It codes for CASSPRGSSYEQYF.

The chain has TRBV7-2 and TRBJ2-3; the match to TRBD2 covers 10 bases. The CDR3 has 16 residues. The V segment lost 6 bases and the J segment 3 bases; nucleotides outside the gene matches: 9. The germline V gene has CDR1 SGHTA and CDR2 FQGNSA. CDR3 bases: TGTGCCAGCAGTCGAGCTAGCGGGAGAGCGACAGATACGCAGTATTTT. Its translation: CASSRASGRATDTQYF.

The chain is built from TRBV28 and TRBJ2-5, with 11 bases fitting TRBD1. This CDR3 is built from 16 residues. Germline CDR1 MDHEN, CDR2 SYDVKM. V was clipped by 5 bases and J by 5 bases; unmatched bases: 10. CDR3 nucleotides: TGTGCCAGCAGTGGCGGGACAGGGGGGTTCATGGAGACCCAGTACTTC. This sequence encodes CASSGGTGGFMETQYF.

V usage is TRBV6-1 and J usage is TRBJ2-3; 12 positions agree with TRBD2. Trimming took 3 bases from V and 10 from J; bases not matched to a gene: 5. Per germline, CDR1 MNHNS and CDR2 SASEGT. The CDR3 is 14 amino acids. CDR3 region: CASSEGLAGPSQYF. CDR3 DNA sequence: TGTGCCAGCAGTGAGGGACTAGCGGGCCCCTCGCAGTATTTT.

The V gene is TRBV7-3, the J gene TRBJ2-7; D is unclear. The CDR3 runs to 14 residues. Looked up from germline, CDR1 is SGHTA and CDR2 is FQGTGA. V dropped 2 bases and J dropped 6 bases, with 14 bases sitting between them. CDR3 protein: CASSLEGNGLEQYF. As DNA, the CDR3 is TGTGCCAGCAGCTTAGAAGGAAATGGCCTCGAGCAGTACTTC.

Worth noting for this clone: A junction boundary mismatches the germline segment, possibly from a read error. This chain connects TRBV7-7 to TRBJ2-5; D is unclear. The germline V gene encodes CDR1 SSHAT and CDR2 FNYEAQ (reference sequence). The CDR3 covers 13 residues. The CDR3 sequence is CASSFSQQETQYF. The CDR3 DNA sequence: TGTGCTAGCAGCTTTTCCCAACAAGAGACCCAGTACTTC.

CDR3 nucleotide sequence: TGTGCCAGCAGTGCGGGACTAGCGGTCACCGGGGAGCTGTTTTTT. Its protein is CASSAGLAVTGELFF. The chain recombines TRBV6-6 with TRBJ2-2; 11 bases agree with TRBD2. The CDR3 contains 15 residues. Germline loops: CDR1 MNHNY, CDR2 SVGAGI (reference sequence). V trimming: 5 bases; J trimming: 4 bases; junction bases outside the gene matches: 3.

The chain employs TRBV28 and TRBJ1-5; TRBD1 might be the D (6 bases). The germline V gene has CDR1 MDHEN and CDR2 SYDVKM. The CDR3 runs 14 residues. Deletions cut 6 bases from V and 5 bases from J, with 14 bases between. CDR3 DNA sequence: TGTGCCAGCAGCAGGGACACGTTAGATCAGCCCCAGCATTTT. Protein: CASSRDTLDQPQHF.

The genes are TRBV7-9 and TRBJ1-1; D uncertain. In germline, CDR1 is SEHNR, CDR2 FQNEAQ (reference sequence). The CDR3 covers 14 residues. Trimming removed 5 bases from V and 4 bases from J, with 14 bases in between. CDR3 protein: CASSPASVLTEAFF. Here the CDR3 DNA reads TGTGCCAGCAGCCCGGCCTCGGTGCTCACTGAAGCTTTCTTT.

This clone was observed a single time. V gene TRBV19 combines with J gene TRBJ1-2; no firm D call. The CDR3 has 16 amino acids. V was shortened by 4 bases and J by 6 bases, with 21 bases between the two germline ends. Germline V gene sequence: CDR1 LNHDA, CDR2 SQIVND (reference sequence). The CDR3 DNA sequence: TGTGCCAGTAGTACCCCTCTAGAACCAGGTTCGAATGGCTACACCTTC. Amino acid sequence: CASSTPLEPGSNGYTF.

The rearrangement links TRBV7-3 to TRBJ2-7; 7 bases fit TRBD1. Germline V gene data show CDR1 as SGHTA and CDR2 as FQGTGA. Losses at the gene ends were 6 bases for V and 6 bases for J; bases not matched to a gene: 8. This CDR3 comprises 13 residues. CDR3 loop: CASSFRQGGEQYF. DNA for the CDR3: TGTGCCAGCAGTTTCAGACAGGGTGGCGAGCAGTACTTC.

This chain uses TRBV2 with TRBJ1-5; D gene uncertain. There are 13 residues in the CDR3. Germline V lookup: CDR1 SNHLY, CDR2 FYNNEI. Trimming took 6 bases from V and 2 from J, leaving 8 bases between them. The CDR3 nucleotides read TGTGCCAGCAGGTCCTGGGGCAATCAGCCCCAGCATTTT. This codes for CASRSWGNQPQHF.

This clone showed up just once. The chain recombines TRBV7-2 with TRBJ2-3, with TRBD2 matching over 7 bases. The CDR3 is made up of 15 amino acids. After removal of 4 bases from V and 2 bases from J, the junction contained 6 bases not matched to a gene. Germline CDR1 is SGHTA and CDR2 is FQGNSA. The CDR3, as DNA: TGTGCCAGCAGCTCCCCGGGACTAACCACAGATACGCAGTATTTT. Translating it yields CASSSPGLTTDTQYF. The full variable domain, rest sourced from reference TRBV7-2 and TRBJ2-3, is GAGVSQSPSNKVTEKGKDVELRCDPISGHTALYWYRQSLGQGLEFLIYFQGNSAPDKSGLPSDRFSAERTGGSVSTLTIQRTQQEDSAVYLCASSSPGLTTDTQYFGPGTRLTVL.

The chain couples TRBV27 to TRBJ2-4, with a tentative D call TRBD2 (6 bases). With 1 base removed from V and 2 bases from J, the gap between germline ends came to 12 bases. The V gene's germline CDR1 is MNHEY and CDR2 SMNVEV (reference sequence). The CDR3 loop spans 16 amino acids. CDR3 loop: CASSLYGGYPKNIQYF. CDR3 DNA: TGTGCCAGCAGTTTATACGGAGGGTATCCCAAAAACATTCAGTACTTC.

The J gene is TRBJ2-3, the V gene TRBV9; D possibly corresponds to TRBD2 (6 bases). Germline CDR1 is SGDLS and CDR2 is YYNGEE. CDR3 length: 17 residues. V lost 0 bases to trimming and J lost 4 bases, with 18 bases between them. Written as DNA, the CDR3 is TGTGCCAGCAGCGTAGCCGGGACTTCTGGCTGGGCAGATACGCAGTATTTT. Its translation: CASSVAGTSGWADTQYF. Drawing the rest from reference TRBV9 and TRBJ2-3, the complete variable domain is DSGVTQTPKHLITATGQRVTLRCSPRSGDLSVYWYQQSLDQGLQFLIQYYNGEERAKGNILERFSAQQFPDLHSELNLSSLELGDSALYFCASSVAGTSGWADTQYFGPGTRLTVL.

The rearrangement joins TRBV2 to TRBJ2-5; D may be TRBD2 (5 bases). This CDR3 comprises 12 residues. The germline V and J ends were trimmed by 8 bases and 2 bases, with 9 bases remaining between them. CDR1 is SNHLY and CDR2 is FYNNEI in the germline V gene. This CDR3 is CASGGPQETQYF. In DNA, the CDR3 is TGTGCCAGCGGAGGACCGCAAGAGACCCAGTACTTC.

The chain links TRBV28 to TRBJ2-7; D gene ambiguous. Looked up from germline, CDR1 is MDHEN and CDR2 is SYDVKM. Trimming shortened V by 6 bases and J by 1 base, and 22 bases separated the two germline ends. This CDR3 is 17 amino acids long. DNA of the CDR3: TGTGCCAGCAGCTTACCCCCCCGGCTTACACTTTCCTACGAGCAGTACTTC. Protein: CASSLPPRLTLSYEQYF.

The chain is built from TRBV13 and TRBJ2-1; 12 nucleotides match TRBD2. Germline V gives CDR1 PRHDT, CDR2 FYEKMQ (reference sequence). V lost 8 bases and J lost 10; bases outside the gene matches: 6. The CDR3 runs 13 residues. CDR3 bases: TGTGCCAGCGCCCGGCTAGCGGGGGGGGAGCAGTTCTTC. It encodes CASARLAGGEQFF.

V and J are TRBV2 and TRBJ2-7; D assignment may be TRBD1 or TRBD2 (5 bases each). The V gene lost 7 bases and the J gene lost 0 bases, with 13 bases spanning the gap. The CDR3 runs to 14 residues. Germline V gives CDR1 SNHLY, CDR2 FYNNEI. Here the CDR3 reads CASKGTVSSYEQYF. For the CDR3, the DNA is TGTGCCAGCAAAGGGACCGTAAGCTCCTACGAGCAGTACTTC.

The V gene is TRBV5-8, the J gene TRBJ2-3; the D is unclear. Germline V gene data show CDR1 as SGHTS and CDR2 as YDEGEE. Between the trimmed V and J ends, which lost 3 bases and 4 bases, there was a span of 12 bases. The CDR3 runs 14 residues. The CDR3 sequence is CASSWASGSDTQYF. CDR3 DNA: TGTGCCAGCAGCTGGGCCTCGGGCTCAGATACGCAGTATTTT. The full variable domain, with the rest looked up from reference TRBV5-8 and TRBJ2-3, is EAGVTQSPTHLIKTRGQQATLRCSPISGHTSVYWYQQALGLGLQFLLWYDEGEERNRGNFPPRFSGRQFPNYSSELNVNALELEDSALYLCASSWASGSDTQYFGPGTRLTVL.

To note about this clone: The sample holds other DNA sequences that translate to the same CDR3. This rearrangement joins TRBV20-1 to TRBJ1-1; no reliable D call. CDR3 length: 10 amino acids. Trimming took 6 bases from V and 3 from J, leaving 5 bases between them. CDR1 DFQATT and CDR2 SNEGSKA come from the germline V gene (reference sequence). CDR3 loop: CSAGDTEAFF. The CDR3, as DNA: TGCAGTGCGGGTGACACTGAAGCTTTCTTT.

V and J are TRBV21-1 and TRBJ2-5; TRBD2 is taken as the D call from the table, unchecked against the DNA. TRBV21-1 is termed a pseudogene. The CDR3 sequence is 15 residues long. As DNA, the CDR3 is TGTGCCAGCAGCAAAGAGGATGACTTGGAAGAGACCCAGTACTTC. It specifies CASSKEDDLEETQYF.

Comment on this clone: This same CDR3 is encoded by further DNA sequences in the sample. The chain links TRBV2 to TRBJ2-7, with D uncertain. In germline, CDR1 is SNHLY, CDR2 FYNNEI. The CDR3 consists of 11 residues. The V end lost 3 bases, the J end lost 2 bases, and 2 bases lay between the germline ends. CDR3 in DNA: TGTGCCAGCAGTGATGCCTACGAGCAGTACTTC. Translation gives CASSDAYEQYF.